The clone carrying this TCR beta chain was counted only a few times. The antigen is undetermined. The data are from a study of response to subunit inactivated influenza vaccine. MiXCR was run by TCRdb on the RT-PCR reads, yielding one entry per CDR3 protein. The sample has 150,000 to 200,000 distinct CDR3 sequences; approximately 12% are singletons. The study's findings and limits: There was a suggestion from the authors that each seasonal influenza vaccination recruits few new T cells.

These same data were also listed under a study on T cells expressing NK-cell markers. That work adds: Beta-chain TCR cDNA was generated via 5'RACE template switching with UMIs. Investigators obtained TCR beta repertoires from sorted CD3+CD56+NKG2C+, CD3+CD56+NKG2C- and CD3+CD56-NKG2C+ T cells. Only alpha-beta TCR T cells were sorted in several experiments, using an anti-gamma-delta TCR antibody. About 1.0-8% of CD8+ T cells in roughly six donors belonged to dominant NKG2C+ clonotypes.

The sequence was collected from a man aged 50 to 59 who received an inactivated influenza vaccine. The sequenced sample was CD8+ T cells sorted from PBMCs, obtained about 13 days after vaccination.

CDR3 loop: CSAGGSQNQPQHF. The CDR3 region has the DNA TGCAGTGCTGGCGGCAGCCAAAATCAGCCCCAGCATTTT. The rearrangement joins TRBV20-1 to TRBJ1-5, with D uncertain. This CDR3 contains 13 residues. From germline, CDR1 is DFQATT and CDR2 SNEGSKA (reference sequence). V gave up 5 bases and J gave up 4 bases, with 12 bases separating them.